This T cell receptor (beta chain) came from a study of vaccination and CD4 T cells after COVID-19. Study as a whole: Comprising six males and four females, the convalescent participants counted two Hispanic individuals among them.

On this clonotype itself: Its antigen is unknown.

V was shortened by 6 bases and J by 2 bases, with 7 bases between the two germline ends. Germline CDR1 is MDHEN and CDR2 is SYDVKM. The CDR3 contains 12 residues. Treatment meaning: approximately 9-day PBMC culture with coronavirus spike peptide pools or control peptides (ViraFEST assay). Once obtained from cultured CD4+ T cells, the DNA was sequenced using the Oncomine TCR Beta short-read assay. TCRdb used MiXCR to reprocess the PCR reads, holding one entry per CDR3 protein. The profile covers around 14,000 distinct CDR3 sequences, with about 57% appearing a single time and around a tenth taken by the ten largest.

Input material: CD4+ T cells from blood, cultured in vitro. This rearrangement joins TRBV28 to TRBJ1-2; D remains ambiguous. This TCR was sampled from a human donor who had recovered from COVID-19. CDR3 residues: CASSMMNYGYTF. The CDR3 DNA follows: TGTGCCAGCAGCATGATGAACTATGGCTACACCTTC.